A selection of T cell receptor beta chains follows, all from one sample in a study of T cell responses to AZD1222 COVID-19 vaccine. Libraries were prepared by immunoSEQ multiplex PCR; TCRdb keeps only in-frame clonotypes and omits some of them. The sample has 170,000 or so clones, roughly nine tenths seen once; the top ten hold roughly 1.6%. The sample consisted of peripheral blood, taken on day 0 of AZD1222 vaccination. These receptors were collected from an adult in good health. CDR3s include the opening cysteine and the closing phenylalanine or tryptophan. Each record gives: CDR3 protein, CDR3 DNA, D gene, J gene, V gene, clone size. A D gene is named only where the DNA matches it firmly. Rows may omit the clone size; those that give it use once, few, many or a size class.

CDR3aa: CASSLAVSLRIEAFF
CDR3nt: TGTGCCAGCAGCTTGGCCGTATCTTTGCGGATTGAAGCTTTCTTT
d_gene: NA
j_gene: TRBJ1-1
v_gene: TRBV5-5
abundance: NA

CDR3aa: CASSASEDIEAFF
CDR3nt: TGTGCCAGCAGTGCATCAGAAGATATTGAAGCTTTCTTT
d_gene: NA
j_gene: TRBJ1-1
v_gene: TRBV9
abundance: NA

CDR3aa: CASSTRVGNQPQHF
CDR3nt: TGTGCCAGTAGTACGCGGGTGGGCAATCAGCCCCAGCATTTT
d_gene: NA
j_gene: TRBJ1-5
v_gene: TRBV19
abundance: NA

CDR3aa: CASSYISGSSGGYTF
CDR3nt: TGTGCCAGCAGTTATATATCAGGATCCTCTGGTGGCTACACCTTC
d_gene: NA
j_gene: TRBJ1-2
v_gene: TRBV6-2/TRBV6-3
abundance: NA

CDR3aa: CASSPQGLAGRNEQFF
CDR3nt: TGTGCCAGCAGCCCCCAAGGGCTAGCGGGCCGCAATGAGCAGTTCTTC
d_gene: TRBD2
j_gene: TRBJ2-1
v_gene: TRBV7-3
abundance: NA

CDR3aa: CASSPGGADQPQHF
CDR3nt: TGTGCCAGCAGCCCAGGTGGGGCGGATCAGCCCCAGCATTTT
d_gene: NA
j_gene: TRBJ1-5
v_gene: TRBV28
abundance: NA

CDR3aa: CSVVQHNQFF
CDR3nt: TGCAGCGTTGTCCAGCATAACCAGTTCTTC
d_gene: NA
j_gene: TRBJ2-1
v_gene: TRBV29-1
abundance: NA

CDR3aa: CASRPPGLGNGYTF
CDR3nt: TGTGCCAGCCGCCCCCCAGGGCTAGGTAATGGCTACACCTTC
d_gene: NA
j_gene: TRBJ1-2
v_gene: TRBV6-5
abundance: NA

CDR3aa: CASSVNGEGNSPLHF
CDR3nt: TGTGCCAGCAGTGTCAACGGGGAAGGGAATTCACCCCTCCACTTT
d_gene: NA
j_gene: TRBJ1-6
v_gene: TRBV6-2/TRBV6-3
abundance: NA

CDR3aa: CASTPGREDADTQYF
CDR3nt: TGTGCCAGCACCCCAGGCAGGGAGGACGCAGATACGCAGTATTTT
d_gene: NA
j_gene: TRBJ2-3
v_gene: TRBV5-4
abundance: NA

CDR3aa: CASSRAAGGEAFF
CDR3nt: TGTGCCAGCAGCCGGGCGGCAGGCGGTGAAGCTTTCTTT
d_gene: NA
j_gene: TRBJ1-1
v_gene: TRBV5-6
abundance: NA

CDR3aa: CASSLGTSGDTEAFF
CDR3nt: TGTGCCAGCAGCCTAGGAACGAGTGGGGACACTGAAGCTTTCTTT
d_gene: NA
j_gene: TRBJ1-1
v_gene: TRBV27
abundance: NA

CDR3aa: CASSLGNNEQFF
CDR3nt: TGTGCCAGCAGCTTAGGGAACAATGAGCAGTTCTTC
d_gene: NA
j_gene: TRBJ2-1
v_gene: TRBV11-3
abundance: NA

CDR3aa: CASSYGQSEYTNEAFF
CDR3nt: TGTGCCAGCAGTTACGGGCAGTCAGAATATACGAATGAAGCTTTCTTT
d_gene: NA
j_gene: TRBJ1-1
v_gene: TRBV6-2/TRBV6-3
abundance: once

CDR3aa: CASSVVGSGRIVGYTF
CDR3nt: TGTGCCAGCAGCGTAGTTGGGTCCGGGCGGATAGTTGGCTACACCTTC
d_gene: NA
j_gene: TRBJ1-2
v_gene: TRBV9
abundance: NA

CDR3aa: CASSLAGTVQETQYF
CDR3nt: TGCGCCAGCAGCTTGGCCGGGACAGTCCAAGAGACCCAGTACTTC
d_gene: TRBD1
j_gene: TRBJ2-5
v_gene: TRBV5-1
abundance: NA

CDR3aa: CASSHLRTSGGYTF
CDR3nt: TGTGCCAGCAGCCACCTCAGAACGTCGGGGGGCTACACCTTC
d_gene: NA
j_gene: TRBJ1-2
v_gene: TRBV3-1/TRBV3-2
abundance: NA

CDR3aa: CASSLRATNEKLFF
CDR3nt: TGTGCCAGCAGTTTGAGGGCAACTAATGAAAAACTGTTTTTT
d_gene: NA
j_gene: TRBJ1-4
v_gene: TRBV28
abundance: NA

CDR3aa: CASSRLTGVDYGYTF
CDR3nt: TGCGCCAGCAGCCGCCTGACAGGAGTCGACTATGGCTACACCTTC
d_gene: NA
j_gene: TRBJ1-2
v_gene: TRBV4-1
abundance: NA

CDR3aa: CASSSTGPSNYGYTF
CDR3nt: TGTGCCAGCAGTTCCACAGGACCATCTAACTATGGCTACACCTTC
d_gene: NA
j_gene: TRBJ1-2
v_gene: TRBV28
abundance: once

CDR3aa: CASSLASGGAYEQYF
CDR3nt: TGTGCCAGCAGCTTGGCTAGCGGGGGGGCTTACGAGCAGTACTTC
d_gene: TRBD2
j_gene: TRBJ2-7
v_gene: TRBV7-3
abundance: many

CDR3aa: CSVDGSGANVLTF
CDR3nt: TGCAGCGTTGACGGCTCTGGGGCCAACGTCCTGACTTTC
d_gene: NA
j_gene: TRBJ2-6
v_gene: TRBV29-1
abundance: NA

CDR3aa: CASSRASGAGSYNEQFF
CDR3nt: TGTGCCAGCAGCCGAGCCTCCGGGGCGGGCTCCTACAATGAGCAGTTCTTC
d_gene: NA
j_gene: TRBJ2-1
v_gene: TRBV14
abundance: NA

CDR3aa: CASGASLVTEAFF
CDR3nt: TGTGCCAGTGGGGCCAGTCTCGTAACTGAAGCTTTCTTT
d_gene: NA
j_gene: TRBJ1-1
v_gene: TRBV19
abundance: NA

CDR3aa: CASSYSILANEQFF
CDR3nt: TGTGCCAGCAGTTACTCGATTTTGGCCAATGAGCAGTTCTTC
d_gene: NA
j_gene: TRBJ2-1
v_gene: TRBV6-5
abundance: once

CDR3aa: CASSQRLGVVPQPQHF
CDR3nt: TGCGCCAGCAGCCAGCGACTTGGGGTAGTCCCTCAGCCCCAGCATTTT
d_gene: NA
j_gene: TRBJ1-5
v_gene: TRBV4-3
abundance: NA

CDR3aa: CASLTGTVLNTEAFF
CDR3nt: TGTGCCAGCCTAACCGGGACAGTGCTGAACACTGAAGCTTTCTTT
d_gene: TRBD1
j_gene: TRBJ1-1
v_gene: TRBV28
abundance: NA

CDR3aa: CASSLVAGAGAGYTF
CDR3nt: TGTGCCAGCAGCTTAGTAGCAGGGGCGGGGGCTGGCTACACCTTC
d_gene: NA
j_gene: TRBJ1-2
v_gene: TRBV7-8
abundance: NA

CDR3aa: CASSPLETGTGNTIYF
CDR3nt: TGTGCCAGCTCACCCCTCGAGACAGGGACGGGAAACACCATATATTTT
d_gene: TRBD1
j_gene: TRBJ1-3
v_gene: TRBV18
abundance: once

CDR3aa: CASRVQGQGGTEAFF
CDR3nt: TGTGCCAGCAGGGTCCAAGGTCAGGGGGGCACTGAAGCTTTCTTT
d_gene: TRBD1
j_gene: TRBJ1-1
v_gene: TRBV2
abundance: NA

CDR3aa: CASSQPSGTVYGSPLHF
CDR3nt: TGTGCCAGCAGCCAGCCCTCCGGGACAGTGTATGGTTCACCCCTCCACTTT
d_gene: TRBD1
j_gene: TRBJ1-6
v_gene: TRBV7-2
abundance: NA

CDR3aa: CASSVALNTEAFF
CDR3nt: TGTGCCAGCAGCGTAGCGTTGAACACTGAAGCTTTCTTT
d_gene: NA
j_gene: TRBJ1-1
v_gene: TRBV9
abundance: NA

CDR3aa: CASSHMRFSGANVLTF
CDR3nt: TGTGCCAGCAGCCATATGAGGTTTTCTGGGGCCAACGTCCTGACTTTC
d_gene: NA
j_gene: TRBJ2-6
v_gene: TRBV14
abundance: NA

CDR3aa: CAWSVGGYEQFF
CDR3nt: TGTGCCTGGAGTGTCGGGGGCTATGAGCAGTTCTTC
d_gene: NA
j_gene: TRBJ2-1
v_gene: TRBV30
abundance: NA

CDR3aa: CASSSTGTHTGELFF
CDR3nt: TGTGCCAGCAGCTCTACGGGGACGCACACCGGGGAGCTGTTTTTT
d_gene: NA
j_gene: TRBJ2-2
v_gene: TRBV6-2/TRBV6-3
abundance: NA

CDR3aa: CASSRTSGTQYF
CDR3nt: TGTGCCAGCAGCCGGACGAGTGGAACGCAGTATTTT
d_gene: NA
j_gene: TRBJ2-3
v_gene: TRBV7-8
abundance: NA

CDR3aa: CATSGRPAGGNTIYF
CDR3nt: TGTGCCACCAGCGGGCGCCCCGCGGGAGGAAACACCATATATTTT
d_gene: NA
j_gene: TRBJ1-3
v_gene: TRBV15
abundance: NA

CDR3aa: CASSLLGGLRETQYF
CDR3nt: TGTGCCAGCAGCTTGTTGGGGGGCCTCCGGGAGACCCAGTACTTC
d_gene: NA
j_gene: TRBJ2-5
v_gene: TRBV5-4
abundance: NA

CDR3aa: CASSPPELGQEQYF
CDR3nt: TGTGCCAGCTCACCACCTGAACTGGGTCAGGAGCAGTACTTC
d_gene: NA
j_gene: TRBJ2-7
v_gene: TRBV18
abundance: NA

CDR3aa: CASSPGHVDSNQPQHF
CDR3nt: TGCGCCAGCAGCCCAGGACACGTAGATAGCAATCAGCCCCAGCATTTT
d_gene: NA
j_gene: TRBJ1-5
v_gene: TRBV5-1
abundance: NA

CDR3aa: CASSLAPGQGHYGYTF
CDR3nt: TGTGCCAGCAGCTTAGCGCCGGGACAGGGGCACTATGGCTACACCTTC
d_gene: TRBD1
j_gene: TRBJ1-2
v_gene: TRBV7-2
abundance: NA

CDR3aa: CASSSRTDGTEAFF
CDR3nt: TGTGCCAGCAGCTCTCGGACTGATGGCACTGAAGCTTTCTTT
d_gene: NA
j_gene: TRBJ1-1
v_gene: TRBV7-2
abundance: NA

CDR3aa: CASSQTMPGHGETQYF
CDR3nt: TGCGCCAGCAGTCAGACGATGCCGGGACACGGTGAGACCCAGTACTTC
d_gene: NA
j_gene: TRBJ2-5
v_gene: TRBV23-1
abundance: NA

CDR3aa: CASSIGWTAANTGELFF
CDR3nt: TGTGCCAGTAGTATAGGATGGACGGCCGCGAACACCGGGGAGCTGTTTTTT
d_gene: NA
j_gene: TRBJ2-2
v_gene: TRBV19
abundance: NA

CDR3aa: CASSPTGGQETQYF
CDR3nt: TGTGCCAGCAGCCCGACAGGGGGCCAGGAGACCCAGTACTTC
d_gene: TRBD1
j_gene: TRBJ2-5
v_gene: TRBV9
abundance: NA

CDR3aa: CARIPGYTF
CDR3nt: TGTGCTAGGATCCCGGGCTACACCTTC
d_gene: NA
j_gene: TRBJ1-2
v_gene: TRBV12-5
abundance: once

CDR3aa: CASSGTGQDATNEKLFF
CDR3nt: TGTGCCAGCAGTGGTACGGGACAGGATGCAACTAATGAAAAACTGTTTTTT
d_gene: TRBD1
j_gene: TRBJ1-4
v_gene: TRBV2
abundance: NA

CDR3aa: CASTDSRKGSPLHF
CDR3nt: TGTGCCAGCACCGACAGTCGGAAGGGTTCACCCCTCCACTTT
d_gene: NA
j_gene: TRBJ1-6
v_gene: TRBV6-5
abundance: NA

CDR3aa: CASSFGTSGSETQYF
CDR3nt: TGTGCCAGCAGCTTTGGGACTAGCGGGTCAGAGACCCAGTACTTC
d_gene: TRBD2
j_gene: TRBJ2-5
v_gene: TRBV9
abundance: few

CDR3aa: CATPRKAYQPQHF
CDR3nt: TGTGCCACTCCTCGGAAGGCGTATCAGCCCCAGCATTTT
d_gene: NA
j_gene: TRBJ1-5
v_gene: TRBV11-1
abundance: NA

CDR3aa: CASSWDRGSYGYTF
CDR3nt: TGTGCCAGCAGCTGGGACAGGGGATCCTATGGCTACACCTTC
d_gene: TRBD1
j_gene: TRBJ1-2
v_gene: TRBV5-4
abundance: NA

CDR3aa: CATSGGSRANVLTF
CDR3nt: TGTGCCACCAGTGGAGGTTCACGGGCCAACGTCCTGACTTTC
d_gene: NA
j_gene: TRBJ2-6
v_gene: TRBV24-1
abundance: NA

CDR3aa: CASSSGQGHNYGYTF
CDR3nt: TGTGCCAGCTCATCGGGACAGGGGCACAACTATGGCTACACCTTC
d_gene: TRBD1
j_gene: TRBJ1-2
v_gene: TRBV18
abundance: few